The T cell receptor (beta chain) under discussion was sequenced for a study of blood T cell repertoires in COVID-19. Study in general: In each case, the material was cDNA or gDNA derived from T cells, B-cell-depleted T cells, or PBMCs.

The length of the CDR3 is 15 residues. V dropped 0 bases and J dropped 2 bases, with 10 bases sitting between them. The V gene's germline CDR1 is SGDLS and CDR2 YYNGEE. Original analysis: Scientists estimated how many nucleated cells there were by amplifying reference gene primers. Sequencing was performed with immunoSEQ multiplex PCR; in TCRdb, only in-frame clones are kept and a portion is missing. V and J calls and clone size are given by that table; D and trimming were obtained from the DNA. The data contain under 300,000 clones, just under 85% of them seen just once; the ten biggest clones take up more than 8%.

Sequenced: peripheral blood. The TCR was taken from a woman of 80 years or more with acute or convalescent COVID-19. J is TRBJ2-3 and V is TRBV9; no firm D call. The CDR3 region has the DNA TGTGCCAGCAGCGTAGGAGGATCCCACACAGATACGCAGTATTTT. Translation gives CASSVGGSHTDTQYF.